This paragraph reports one TCR beta chain. The sample comes from a study of blood T cell repertoires in COVID-19. Across the study: Collection of acute and convalescent COVID-19 samples took place in the United States, Italy and Spain.

Participants' reported clinical history set cohort assignment. Method: immunoSEQ multiplex PCR; TCRdb's copy keeps in-frame clones and lacks some. The table shows about 200,000 clones, with approximately 85% occurring only once. This CDR3 comprises 12 residues. The V end was cut by 2 bases, the J end by 7 bases, with 7 bases between. Germline loops: CDR1 SGHRS, CDR2 YFSETQ. The sequence derives from a man aged 40-49 years with acute COVID-19. The chain carries TRBV5-1 and TRBJ2-1; D gene uncertain. Sequencing was done on a sample of PBMCs or T cells enriched from blood (not recorded which). The CDR3: CASSFEYNEQFF. CDR3 nucleotide sequence: TGCGCCAGCAGCTTCGAGTATAATGAGCAGTTCTTC.